Shown below are 3 T cell receptor beta chains from a single sample sequenced in a study of T-cell reconstitution after alpha-beta-depleted transplantation in children. Unique molecular identifiers were built into the TCRbeta library. MiXCR was run by TCRdb on the PCR reads, yielding one entry per CDR3 protein. The sample has some 260,000 distinct CDR3 sequences; about 24% are singletons. This specimen was PBMCs, mostly from graft donor cells, taken 360 days after TCRalphabeta/CD19-depleted stem cell transplant. The origin of the receptors is a female patient between 2 and 15 years old who had a stem cell transplant for congenital amegakaryocytic thrombocytopenia, so the T cells may come from the graft donor.

The chain is built from TRBV7-8 and TRBJ1-5; the D gene is possibly TRBD1 (6 bases). The V and J ends lost 1 base and 2 bases respectively, with 15 bases between them. The CDR3 spans 17 residues. Germline V gives CDR1 SGHVS, CDR2 FQNEAQ. The CDR3 spells CASSLEVLTGGNQPQHF. The CDR3 coding sequence is TGTGCCAGCAGCTTAGAGGTGTTGACAGGAGGCAATCAGCCCCAGCATTTT.

The chain employs TRBV28 and TRBJ2-5, with TRBD2 identical over 8 bases. The CDR3 contains 17 residues. CDR1 is MDHEN, CDR2 SYDVKM, per germline. V shed 6 bases, J shed 0 bases, and the junction held 12 bases outside the gene matches. The CDR3 DNA reads as TGTGCCAGCAGAGATCGGGGGGGTAAGAGGTACCAAGAGACCCAGTACTTC. This encodes CASRDRGGKRYQETQYF.

This clonotype was counted only a few times. V usage is TRBV29-1 and J usage is TRBJ2-1, with D possibly being TRBD2 (7 bases). Germline CDR1 reads SQVTM; CDR2 reads ANQGSEA. This CDR3 contains 14 residues. V lost 8 bases and J 1 base, leaving 15 bases between the germline ends. Here the CDR3 DNA reads TGCAGCATTGCGGGGGCGCGGTCCTACAATGAGCAGTTCTTC. This gives the protein CSIAGARSYNEQFF.